This record covers a single T cell receptor (beta chain). This specimen comes from a study of regulatory T cells in long-lasting Graves disease. Time point described: persistent/refractory GD, antithyroid drugs over 5 years with positive TRAb. Scientists built the TCR library using RNA that was extracted from PBMCs. The CDR3 is 15 residues long. The V end lost 5 bases, the J end lost 3 bases, and 14 bases lay between the germline ends. Arm-PCR of CDR3 regions and iRepertoire HTBI primers were the basis on which TCR beta libraries were built. TCRdb fed the multiplex PCR reads into MiXCR, producing one record per CDR3 protein. The sample comprises hundreds of thousands of distinct CDR3 sequences, around 32% of which are singletons, and about two fifths rests with the top ten.

The origin of this receptor is a female donor with Graves disease. The V gene is TRBV12-3 or TRBV12-4, the J gene TRBJ1-5, with D hard to call. Sequencing was performed on peripheral blood mononuclear cells (PBMCs), taken when the disease was refractory, from a patient treated with antithyroid drugs. This CDR3 reads CASSNWGGVNQPQHF. CDR3 sequence (DNA): TGTGCCAGCAGTAATTGGGGTGGGGTCAATCAGCCCCAGCATTTT.